This T cell receptor (beta chain) was profiled in a study of blood T cell repertoires in COVID-19. Whole-study context: T cells, B-cell-depleted T cells, or PBMCs provided the cDNA or gDNA that served as material.

The assay was immunoSEQ multiplex PCR, and TCRdb's table has in-frame clones only and misses some. Here the sample spans around 71,000 clones, roughly 86% being singletons. Germline-derived CDR1 and CDR2 are MNHNY and SVGAGI (reference sequence). Trimming took off 5 bases at V and 4 bases at J, with 9 bases between the two ends. CDR3 size: 13 residues. The V call is TRBV6-6, the J call TRBJ1-5; possibly TRBD1 for D (5 bases). This receptor was identified in a woman in her sixties or seventies with acute or convalescent COVID-19. The specimen sequenced was peripheral blood. The CDR3 region has the DNA TGTGCCAGCAGTCCTCCAGGGAATCAGCCCCAGCATTTT. As protein: CASSPPGNQPQHF.